The 23 T cell receptor beta chains below come from one sample, sequenced in a study of tumor-infiltrating lymphocytes in glioblastoma multiforme. TCR beta libraries were built from RNA through three nested multiplex PCR rounds using modified ARM-PCR. Via MiXCR, TCRdb re-called the multiplex PCR reads, giving one row per CDR3 protein. The sample shows approximately 15,000 distinct CDR3 sequences, roughly 71% of them seen only once. The sequenced material came from brain tumor tissue. The receptor source for this set is a male donor with glioblastoma.

With respect to this clonotype: The junction departs from the called germline gene at one end, perhaps through a read error. The chain uses TRBV5-8 and TRBJ1-2, with 7 bases fitting TRBD1. CDR1 is SGHTS and CDR2 is YDEGEE in the germline V gene. This CDR3 comprises 14 residues. CDR3 sequence: CVSRLTDRLYGYTF. CDR3 DNA sequence: TGTGTCAGCAGACTGACGGACAGGCTTTATGGCTACACCTTC.

The V call is TRBV6-5, the J call TRBJ2-7, with TRBD1 matching over 9 bases. The CDR3 runs to 14 residues. Trimming took 5 bases from V and 3 from J; bases not matched to a gene: 5. Germline V gives CDR1 MNHEY, CDR2 SVGAGI. CDR3 amino acids: CASSHGTGRYEQYF. CDR3 DNA sequence: TGTGCCAGCAGTCACGGGACAGGGCGCTACGAGCAGTACTTC.

In the case of this clonotype: A much larger clone differs by one base, so this may be a read error. The V gene is TRBV20-1, the J gene TRBJ2-4, with 8 bases matching TRBD2. CDR1 DFQATT and CDR2 SNEGSKA come from the germline V gene (reference sequence). This CDR3 is 14 amino acids long. CDR3 in amino acids: CRAIPGLGKNIQYF. The CDR3 bases are TGCAGGGCAATCCCGGGACTAGGAAAAAACATTCAGTACTTC.

As for this clonotype: This CDR3 fails to terminate in the conserved phenylalanine or tryptophan, so it likely reflects a read error. This rearrangement joins TRBV29-1 to TRBJ2-7; perhaps D is TRBD1 or TRBD2 (5 bases each). CDR1 and CDR2 from the germline V gene are SQVTM and ANQGSEA. Trimming took 0 bases from V and 4 from J, leaving 28 bases between them. CDR3 length: 19 residues. The CDR3: CSVEDRNKPRLTGRYEQYL. In DNA, the CDR3 is TGCAGCGTTGAAGATCGTAATAAACCTAGACTAACAGGAAGGTACGAGCAGTACCTC.

This chain links TRBV5-1 with TRBJ1-1; tentatively, D is TRBD1 (6 bases). V gave up 0 bases and J gave up 3 bases, with 9 bases separating them. In germline, CDR1 is SGHRS, CDR2 YFSETQ. CDR3 length: 14 amino acids. The CDR3 region is CASSLGGGYTEAFF. As DNA, the CDR3 is TGCGCCAGCAGCTTGGGGGGGGGCTACACTGAAGCTTTCTTT.

J is TRBJ2-3 and V is TRBV6-1; D perhaps matches TRBD2 (6 bases). The CDR3 length is 15 residues. Germline V gene data show CDR1 as MNHNS and CDR2 as SASEGT. The V and J ends lost 1 base and 0 bases respectively, with 8 bases between them. The CDR3 protein is CASSEEAGSTDTQYF. The CDR3 DNA sequence: TGTGCCAGCAGTGAAGAGGCGGGAAGCACAGATACGCAGTATTTT.

Only one count was recorded for this clonotype. Just one base apart from a much larger clone, this may be a read error. V and J are TRBV6-6 and TRBJ2-2, with D possibly matching TRBD2 (5 bases). The CDR3 loop spans 14 amino acids. Germline V CDR1 and CDR2: MNHNY, SVGAGI (reference sequence). The CDR3: CASSYSVNTGELYF. Written as DNA, the CDR3 is TGTGCCAGCAGTTACTCCGTGAACACCGGGGAGCTGTATTTT.

Details on this clonotype: The conserved final phenylalanine or tryptophan is absent from the CDR3, which likely points to a read error. The J gene is TRBJ2-7, the V gene TRBV28; D uncertain. Germline-derived CDR1 and CDR2 are MDHEN and SYDVKM. This CDR3 region has 10 residues. Trimming pared 10 bases from V and 4 bases from J, leaving 8 bases between. CDR3 bases: TGTGCCACAGGACCATACGAGCAGTACATC. Its translation is CATGPYEQYI.

To note about this clonotype: At one end the junction does not follow the germline gene, possibly because of a read error. The chain couples TRBV11-1 to TRBJ2-1, with TRBD2 matching over 10 bases. This CDR3 region has 15 residues. CDR1 SGHAT and CDR2 FQDESV come from the germline V gene (reference sequence). CDR3 nucleotide sequence: TGTGCCAGCAGCTTACTAGCGGGAGTTTATAATGGGCAGATCTTC. This sequence encodes CASSLLAGVYNGQIF.

The rearrangement links TRBV20-1 to TRBJ2-7, with D possibly TRBD1 on 6 matching bases. The CDR3 covers 11 residues. V dropped 0 bases and J dropped 12 bases, with 12 bases sitting between them. CDR1 is DFQATT, CDR2 SNEGSKA, per germline (reference sequence). CDR3 DNA: TGCAGTGCTAGAGAGGCAGGGGCGGTGTACTTC. This encodes CSAREAGAVYF.

Turning to this clonotype: The CDR3 does not end in the conserved phenylalanine or tryptophan, so this is likely a read error. V and J are TRBV10-3 and TRBJ2-5, with D perhaps TRBD2 (5 bases). CDR3 size: 17 residues. Per germline, CDR1 ENHRY and CDR2 SYGVKD. CDR3 DNA: TGTGCCATCAGTGAGATTGTAGGCCGGGGTGCCCAAGAGACTCAGTACTCC. Amino acid sequence: CAISEIVGRGAQETQYS.

This clonotype showed up many times. This sequence joins TRBV29-1 and TRBJ2-7; 10 nucleotides match TRBD1. With 7 bases clipped from V and 5 bases from J, the junction kept 5 bases outside the gene matches. CDR1 and CDR2 from the germline V gene are SQVTM and ANQGSEA. The length of the CDR3 is 12 residues. In DNA form, the CDR3 reads TGCAGCGCTCCGGGACAGGGGAACGAGCAGTACTTC. The encoded protein is CSAPGQGNEQYF.

Comments on this clonotype: Since no conserved phenylalanine or tryptophan closes the CDR3, a read error is the likely cause. The limits of the CDR3 on the DNA are not certain, so only TCRdb's listed CDR3 is given. The chain couples TRBV20-1 to TRBJ1-6. Germline lookup yields CDR1 DFQATT and CDR2 SNEGSKA (reference sequence). The CDR3 comprises 15 residues, both ends counted. CDR3 sequence: CNARGRGSVNSPLQL.

The chain joins TRBV11-2 to TRBJ2-2; 7 nucleotides align to TRBD2. The germline CDR1 and CDR2 sequences are SGHAT and FQNNGV. V lost 7 bases to trimming and J lost 2 bases; unmatched junction nucleotides: 22. The CDR3 spans 20 residues. CDR3 sequence reads: CASTVSFGHGLAVNTGELFF. In DNA form, the CDR3 reads TGTGCCAGCACCGTCTCATTCGGCCATGGGCTAGCGGTAAACACCGGGGAGCTGTTTTTT.

The rearrangement uses TRBV11-1 and TRBJ2-1; tentatively, D is TRBD1 (6 bases). The CDR3 is 14 amino acids. Trimming removed 7 bases from V and 5 bases from J, with 15 bases in between. CDR1 and CDR2 (germline): SGHAT, FQDESV (reference sequence). The CDR3 region has the DNA TGTGCCAGCAAGCGAGGACAGTACGACAATGAGCAGTTCTTC. Protein product: CASKRGQYDNEQFF.

Of note for this clonotype: Here the CDR3 omits its conserved ending phenylalanine or tryptophan, so a read error is the likely source. The V call is TRBV20-1, the J call TRBJ2-3; 16 bases fit TRBD2. CDR1 is DFQATT and CDR2 is SNEGSKA in the germline V gene (reference sequence). CDR3 length: 20 amino acids. CDR3 sequence reads: CNASRPGLAGGPSSTDTQYL. As DNA, the CDR3 is TGCAATGCTAGTCGCCCGGGACTAGCGGGAGGGCCGAGTAGCACAGATACGCAGTATTTG.

The chain couples TRBV29-1 to TRBJ2-1; D possibly corresponds to TRBD2 (5 bases). Trimming took 7 bases from V and 5 from J, leaving 21 bases between them. The CDR3 consists of 15 residues. Germline CDR1 SQVTM, CDR2 ANQGSEA. The CDR3 loop reads CSAQTAGRGNNEQFF. The CDR3 bases are TGCAGCGCTCAGACGGCTGGGAGAGGGAACAATGAGCAGTTCTTC.

As regards this clonotype: Because the CDR3's place on the DNA is in doubt, the DNA is left out and the CDR3 is given as listed by TCRdb. This chain uses TRBV11-3 with TRBJ2-3; the table assigns TRBD2, which was not confirmed against the DNA. Germline CDR1 and CDR2: SGHNT and YENEEA. Termini included, the CDR3 measures 19 amino acids. The CDR3 loop reads CASSLSSGRVARGTDTHYF.

The chain couples TRBV7-8 to TRBJ2-7, with D unclear. The V gene's germline CDR1 is SGHVS and CDR2 FQNEAQ. The CDR3 is made up of 12 amino acids. V lost 1 base, J lost 4 bases, and 5 bases lay in between. CDR3 in amino acids: CASSLGVYEQYF. CDR3 coding DNA: TGTGCCAGCAGCTTAGGTGTGTACGAGCAGTACTTC. Full variable domain (rest looked up from reference TRBV7-8 and TRBJ2-7): GAGVSQSPRYKVAKRGQDVALRCDPISGHVSLFWYQQALGQGPEFLTYFQNEAQLDKSGLPSDRFFAERPEGSVSTLKIQRTQQEDSAVYLCASSLGVYEQYFGPGTRLTVT.

This clonotype showed up just once. The chain uses TRBV13 and TRBJ2-5, with a possible D match to TRBD1 (5 bases). This CDR3 has 13 amino acids. Germline loops: CDR1 PRHDT, CDR2 FYEKMQ (reference sequence). Trimming removed 4 bases from V and 3 bases from J, with 9 bases in between. CDR3 DNA: TGTGCCAGCAGCTGGGGCAGGGAAGAGACCCAGTACTTC. Protein sequence: CASSWGREETQYF.

Note on this clonotype: Germline and junction disagree at one end, which may indicate a read error. V usage is TRBV11-2 and J usage is TRBJ2-1; D is perhaps TRBD1 or TRBD2 (5 bases each). This CDR3 has 13 amino acids. The germline gives CDR1 SGHAT, CDR2 FQNNGV. CDR3 sequence reads: CARSLDRGEEQFF. The DNA of the CDR3 is TGTGCCAGAAGCTTAGATAGGGGAGAGGAGCAGTTCTTC.

This chain connects TRBV20-1 to TRBJ2-3; D is tentatively TRBD1 or TRBD2 (6 bases each). The germline CDR1 and CDR2 sequences are DFQATT and SNEGSKA (reference sequence). CDR3 length equals 17 residues. V lost 7 bases, J lost 0 bases, and 23 bases lay in between. The CDR3 region has the DNA TGCAGTGTCGCGTGCTTACCACAGGGACTTAGCACAGATACGCAGTATTTT. Protein product: CSVACLPQGLSTDTQYF.

On this clonotype itself: One end of the junction varies from germline; a read error may be responsible. V and J are TRBV11-2 and TRBJ2-1; D not certain. The CDR3 consists of 18 residues. CDR1 is SGHAT and CDR2 is FQNNGV in the germline V gene. In nucleotides, the CDR3 is TGTGCCAGCAGCTTAGTTTCTGGCGCGAAGGGTTCCTACAATAAGCAGTTATTC. It encodes CASSLVSGAKGSYNKQLF.